The source of this T cell receptor (beta chain) is a study of blood T cell repertoires in COVID-19. The wider study: Samples of COVID-19 (acute and convalescent) were obtained from the United States, Italy and Spain. PBMCs, B-cell-depleted T cells, or T cells were the source of the cDNA or gDNA that made up the material.

Sequenced by immunoSEQ multiplex PCR; TCRdb stores in-frame clones only, minus some. This table holds 120,000 or so clones, approximately 87% found once. The CDR3 has 13 residues. With V trimmed by 4 bases and J by 11 bases, 9 bases remained unmatched. Germline CDR1 reads ENHRY; CDR2 reads SYGVKD. Specimen: peripheral blood. The chain is built from TRBV10-3 and TRBJ1-1, with 8 bases aligning to TRBD1. The source of this sequence is a woman aged 70-85 years with acute or convalescent COVID-19. The CDR3 DNA reads TGTGCCATCAGTGTATCGGACAGGGCAACCGCTTTCTTT. Protein product: CAISVSDRATAFF.